This T cell receptor (beta chain) derives from a study of T cell responses to AZD1222 COVID-19 vaccine. Turning to the study itself: Second-dose timings of about 4 or about 12 weeks were pooled.

In regard to this clone: The antigen remains undetermined.

General study points: Donors were chiefly white British, with a greater number of females, and clonal diversity was perhaps underestimated.

The V and J ends lost 4 bases and 7 bases respectively, with 20 bases between them. The CDR3 totals 16 residues. The V gene's germline CDR1 is LNHDA and CDR2 SQIVND (reference sequence). Repertoires were generated with immunoSEQ multiplex PCR, while TCRdb's copy carries only in-frame clones and drops some. Here the sample spans some 150,000 clones, approximately 94% being singletons. This clonotype originated in an adult in good health. This sequence joins TRBV19 and TRBJ1-5; D remains unclear. This specimen consisted of peripheral blood, obtained on day 0 of AZD1222 vaccination. The CDR3 is CASSNHRSEGRQPQHF. DNA of the CDR3: TGTGCCAGTAGTAACCACCGTTCCGAGGGTCGGCAGCCCCAGCATTTT. The whole variable domain, remainder taken from reference TRBV19 and TRBJ1-5, is DGGITQSPKYLFRKEGQNVTLSCEQNLNHDAMYWYRQDPGQGLRLIYYSQIVNDFQKGDIAEGYSVSREKKESFPLTVTSAQKNPTAFYLCASSNHRSEGRQPQHFGDGTRLSIL.